This T cell receptor beta chain was recorded in a study of vaccination and CD4 T cells after COVID-19. Treatment reported: approximately 9-day PBMC culture with coronavirus spike peptide pools or control peptides (ViraFEST assay). The assay that was used to sequence DNA from cultured CD4+ T cells was the Oncomine TCR Beta short-read assay. TCRdb called the PCR reads again in MiXCR, with one record for every CDR3 protein. The sample contains more than 14,000 distinct CDR3 sequences, roughly two fifths of which appear only once. Looked up from germline, CDR1 is MNHNS and CDR2 is SASEGT. This CDR3 comprises 16 residues. After removal of 6 bases from V and 3 bases from J, the junction contained 8 bases not matched to a gene. As concerns this clonotype: Its antigen is as yet unknown.

This rearrangement joins TRBV6-1 to TRBJ2-1; TRBD2 matches at 10 bases. The source of this sequence is a human donor who had recovered from COVID-19. Specimen: CD4+ T cells from blood, cultured in vitro. The CDR3 bases are TGTGCCAGCAGCCCCGAACTAGCGGGGAGCTACAATGAGCAGTTCTTC. It specifies CASSPELAGSYNEQFF.